This T cell receptor (beta chain) was observed in a study of regulatory and conventional T cells in breast cancer (dated by TCRdb to the mid-2010s). Library preparation employed PCR. The sequencer listed for this sample is 454 GS FLX Titanium. TCRdb itself trimmed the public reads at Q25 with fastp, ran MiXCR and retained productive beta chains. One record per CDR3 amino acid sequence lists the most common genes and DNA. The sample table records 740 or so distinct CDR3 sequences; about 33% of these occur just once. Jointly, the top ten make up under 15% of the sample. In the case of this clonotype: The antigen it recognizes is unknown. Qualities for individual bases were not recorded, and no much larger clone is one base off.

CDR1 and CDR2, per the germline V gene, are SGHDT and YYEEEE. Measured from the cysteine to the phenylalanine, the CDR3 is 16 residues long. Only the CDR3 DNA is retained, 48 bases long and in frame from the first base. V sheds 1 base and J sheds 3 bases, leaving 14 bases between their ends. The chain is made from TRBV5-6 and TRBJ2-1; there is no confident call for the D gene. The receptor's source is a female donor with breast cancer. Sequenced sample: regulatory T cells from blood. The sequence in DNA is TGTGCCAGCAGCTTGCGTCAGACGTCGGACTACAATGAGCAGTTCTTC. It is translated as CASSLRQTSDYNEQFF.